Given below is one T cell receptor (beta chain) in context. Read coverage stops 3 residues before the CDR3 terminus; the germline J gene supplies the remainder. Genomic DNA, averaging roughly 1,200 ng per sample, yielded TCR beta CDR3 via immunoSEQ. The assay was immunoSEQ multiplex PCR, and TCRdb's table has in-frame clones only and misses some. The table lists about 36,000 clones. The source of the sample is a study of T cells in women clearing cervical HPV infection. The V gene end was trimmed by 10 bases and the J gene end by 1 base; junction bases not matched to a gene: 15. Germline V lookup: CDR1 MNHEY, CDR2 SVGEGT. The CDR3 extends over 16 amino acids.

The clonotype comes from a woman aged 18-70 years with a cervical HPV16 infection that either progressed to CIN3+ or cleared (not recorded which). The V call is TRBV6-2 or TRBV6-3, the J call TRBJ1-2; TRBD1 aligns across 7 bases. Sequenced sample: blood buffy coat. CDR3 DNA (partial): TGTGCCACCTCTTCATCGCCGGGACAGATTAACTATGGC. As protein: CATSSSPGQINYG. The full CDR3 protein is CATSSSPGQINYGYTF.